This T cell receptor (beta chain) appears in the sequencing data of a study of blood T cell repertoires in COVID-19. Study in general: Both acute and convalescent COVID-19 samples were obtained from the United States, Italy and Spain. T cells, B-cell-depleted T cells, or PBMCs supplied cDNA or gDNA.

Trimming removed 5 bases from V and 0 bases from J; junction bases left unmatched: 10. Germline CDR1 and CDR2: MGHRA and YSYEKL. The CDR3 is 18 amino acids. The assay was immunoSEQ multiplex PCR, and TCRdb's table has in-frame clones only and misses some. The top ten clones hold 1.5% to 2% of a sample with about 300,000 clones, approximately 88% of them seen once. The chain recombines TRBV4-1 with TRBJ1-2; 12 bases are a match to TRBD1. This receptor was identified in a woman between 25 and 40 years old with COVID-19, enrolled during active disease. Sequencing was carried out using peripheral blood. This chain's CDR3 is CASSRDRGLTRANYGYTF. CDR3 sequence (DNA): TGCGCCAGCAGCAGGGACAGGGGGCTGACCCGAGCTAACTATGGCTACACCTTC.